These 30 T cell receptor beta chains came from one sample sequenced in a study of molecular identifiers for immune sequencing clone quantification. One entry per CDR3 protein results from TCRdb running MiXCR on the PCR reads. The sample includes about 54,000 distinct CDR3 sequences, approximately 26% seen only once; the top ten take about 2%. The sequenced sample consisted of naive CD8+ T cells from blood, with Jurkat cell RNA spiked in. Subset meaning: FACS-sorted CD8+CD4-CCR7+CD45RA+ naive T cells. Receptor source: a human donor in good health. Some libraries in this study had Jurkat cell RNA spiked in.

Of note for this clonotype: A much larger clone lies one base from this, so it may be a read error. The CDR3 spells CASSLIVAGRNIEQFF. The CDR3 DNA follows: TGTGCCAGCAGCTTAATCGTGGCCGGGAGGAATATTGAGCAGTTCTTC. The rearrangement uses TRBV7-9 and TRBJ2-1, with 7 positions matching TRBD2. V lost 2 bases to trimming and J lost 9 bases; unmatched junction nucleotides: 13. The CDR3 runs 16 residues. In germline, CDR1 is SEHNR, CDR2 FQNEAQ (reference sequence).

In its sample, this clonotype was seen once. This may be a read error: a much more frequent sequence differs by one nucleotide. This chain connects TRBV11-2 to TRBJ2-7, with D uncertain. From germline, CDR1 is SGHAT and CDR2 FQNNGV. The CDR3 contains 11 residues. Deletions cut 3 bases from V and 6 bases from J, with 6 bases between. DNA of the CDR3: TGTGCCAGCAGCTTGCATGGCGAGCAGTACTTC. Protein product: CASSLHGEQYF.

The V and J genes are TRBV20-1 and TRBJ2-7; TRBD1 might be the D (6 bases). Trimming removed 6 bases from V and 4 bases from J, with 16 bases in between. Germline CDR1 and CDR2: DFQATT and SNEGSKA (reference sequence). This CDR3 spans 13 amino acids. The CDR3 is CSAGAVTGYEQYF. The CDR3 DNA is TGCAGTGCCGGAGCCGTGACAGGTTACGAGCAGTACTTC.

This clonotype was recorded many times. This chain links TRBV12-3 or TRBV12-4 with TRBJ1-5; the D is unclear. The CDR3 spans 13 residues. Trimming stripped 6 bases from V and 7 bases from J, with 13 bases between. The CDR3, as DNA: TGTGCCAGCAGCCCCAAAGGCGCGCAGCCCCAGCATTTT. It codes for CASSPKGAQPQHF.

The chain joins TRBV15 to TRBJ1-1, with 9 bases aligning to TRBD1. Per germline, CDR1 LNHNV and CDR2 YYDKDF (reference sequence). This CDR3 is 15 amino acids long. Germline trimming cut 5 bases from V and 11 bases from J; bases unmatched to any gene: 15. CDR3 sequence: CATSPRTGARLGAFF. CDR3 nucleotides: TGTGCCACCAGCCCCCGGACAGGGGCCCGCCTGGGGGCTTTCTTT.

This clonotype was recorded at least ten times. CDR3: CSVDSVDSSSYGYTF. The CDR3 nucleotides are TGCAGCGTTGATAGCGTGGACAGCTCTAGTTATGGCTACACCTTC. This chain connects TRBV29-1 to TRBJ1-2; the D gene is possibly TRBD1 (6 bases). The CDR3 has 15 amino acids. The germline V gene encodes CDR1 SQVTM and CDR2 ANQGSEA. V shed 3 bases and J shed 5 bases, with 19 bases lying between them.

As concerns this clonotype: This may be a read error, as it is one base from a much larger clone. The chain employs TRBV24-1 and TRBJ1-5; D is unresolved. This CDR3 is 13 amino acids long. Germline assignment: CDR1 KGHDR and CDR2 SFDVKD. CDR3 bases: TGTGCCTCCAGTGACCGCTACGGTTCCCCCCAGCATTTT. It codes for CASSDRYGSPQHF.

Of note for this clonotype: A junction end diverges from the germline sequence, so it may reflect a read error. The chain couples TRBV4-1 to TRBJ1-1; 7 bases map to TRBD1. Germline CDR1 MGHRA, CDR2 YSYEKL. The CDR3 has 13 amino acids. CDR3 DNA: TGCGACAGCAGCCTAGCCAGGGGGACCGAAGCTTTCTTT. Translated, it gives CDSSLARGTEAFF.

This chain connects TRBV3-1 to TRBJ2-3; D perhaps matches TRBD2 (6 bases). Germline V CDR1 and CDR2: LGHDT, YNNKEL (reference sequence). The CDR3 extends over 18 amino acids. With 4 bases removed from V and 4 bases from J, the gap between germline ends came to 24 bases. This CDR3 reads CASSPLAEGYAASDTQYF. The CDR3 nucleotides read TGTGCCAGCAGCCCCTTAGCGGAGGGCTATGCGGCATCAGATACGCAGTATTTT.

This clonotype has only one observation. A much more abundant neighbour one base away suggests this may be a read error. The chain uses TRBV7-8 and TRBJ1-1, with unresolved D. CDR3 length: 15 amino acids. Germline CDR1 is SGHVS and CDR2 is FQNEAQ. With 1 base removed from V and 7 bases from J, the gap between germline ends came to 16 bases. The CDR3 bases are TGTGCCAGCAGCTTAGTTTTGGGAGGTGGCAGTGAAGCTTTCTTT. It yields the protein CASSLVLGGGSEAFF.

This clonotype has at least ten counts. The rearrangement uses TRBV6-1 and TRBJ2-7, with TRBD1 as a possible D gene (6 bases). Trimming left V 7 bases short and J 4 bases short, with 14 bases between. This CDR3 comprises 13 residues. CDR1 and CDR2 (germline): MNHNS, SASEGT. For the CDR3, the DNA is TGTGCCAGCAATTTTGGGGGCGTATACGAGCAGTACTTC. Its translation is CASNFGGVYEQYF.

This clonotype was observed a handful of times. A read error may be the cause here, since a much bigger clone is one base away. V gene TRBV13 combines with J gene TRBJ2-2; no clear D gene. Germline V gene lookup returns CDR1 PRHDT and CDR2 FYEKMQ (reference sequence). Trimming removed 7 bases from V and 4 bases from J, with 19 bases in between. The CDR3 consists of 16 residues. The CDR3 spells CASTRTANSSTGELFF. The CDR3 DNA reads as TGTGCCAGCACCCGTACAGCAAACTCGAGCACCGGGGAGCTGTTTTTT. Based on the CDR3 plus reference TRBV13 and TRBJ2-2, the full variable domain is AAGVIQSPRHLIKEKRETATLKCYPIPRHDTVYWYQQGPGQDPQFLISFYEKMQSDKGSIPDRFSAQQFSDYHSELNMSSLELGDSALYFCASTRTANSSTGELFFGEGSRLTVL.

The V and J genes are TRBV10-3 and TRBJ2-7; a possible D gene is TRBD2 (6 bases). The germline CDR1 and CDR2 sequences are ENHRY and SYGVKD. This CDR3 is 13 amino acids long. Trimming removed 11 bases from V and 4 bases from J, with 18 bases in between. As DNA, the CDR3 is TGTGCCGAGACCCGCCAGACTAGTTACGAGCAGTACTTC. It is translated as CAETRQTSYEQYF.

This clonotype was observed many times. In DNA form, the CDR3 reads TGCAGCGTTGCCTGGACAGGCTCCTACGAGCAGTACTTC. It codes for CSVAWTGSYEQYF. V is TRBV29-1 and J is TRBJ2-7, with 7 bases that match TRBD1. The germline V gene encodes CDR1 SQVTM and CDR2 ANQGSEA. V shed 4 bases and J 0 bases; nucleotides not matched to a gene: 3. The CDR3 length is 13 residues.

Many counts were recorded for this clonotype. This rearrangement joins TRBV28 to TRBJ2-2, with D possibly TRBD1 on 6 matching bases. V gave up 3 bases and J gave up 1 base, with 6 bases separating them. The germline gives CDR1 MDHEN, CDR2 SYDVKM. The CDR3 extends over 14 amino acids. The DNA of the CDR3 is TGTGCCAGCAGTTTGGGACAGAACACCGGGGAGCTGTTTTTT. Encoded protein: CASSLGQNTGELFF. Full variable domain (remainder filled in from reference TRBV28 and TRBJ2-2): DVKVTQSSRYLVKRTGEKVFLECVQDMDHENMFWYRQDPGLGLRLIYFSYDVKMKEKGDIPEGYSVSREKKERFSLILESASTNQTSMYLCASSLGQNTGELFFGEGSRLTVL.

In this sample, this clonotype turned up many times. V is TRBV9 and J is TRBJ2-1; maybe TRBD2 (6 bases). Looked up from germline, CDR1 is SGDLS and CDR2 is YYNGEE. The CDR3 spans 17 residues. V shed 4 bases and J shed 0 bases, with 17 bases lying between them. DNA for the CDR3: TGTGCCAGCAGCCAAAGGCCCCTAGCGAGCTCCTACAATGAGCAGTTCTTC. The encoded protein is CASSQRPLASSYNEQFF.

As for this clonotype: Mismatch with germline at one junction end may stem from a read error. The chain is built from TRBV13 and TRBJ2-2; TRBD2 is a possible D gene (5 bases). There are 11 residues in the CDR3. The germline gives CDR1 PRHDT, CDR2 FYEKMQ (reference sequence). The CDR3 loop is CASAHTGEPSF. The CDR3, as DNA: TGTGCCAGTGCGCACACCGGGGAGCCGTCTTTT.

Details on this clonotype: A much larger clone sits a single nucleotide away, making a read error possible. V usage is TRBV27 and J usage is TRBJ1-1; D is unresolved. The CDR3 is 12 amino acids. Germline values: CDR1 MNHEY, CDR2 SMNVEV (reference sequence). Written as DNA, the CDR3 is TGTGCCAGCACCACAATGGGAACTGAAGCTGTCTTT. This encodes CASTTMGTEAVF.

This clonotype has a count of ten or more. This chain connects TRBV6-5 to TRBJ2-1; D perhaps matches TRBD2 (5 bases). The length of the CDR3 is 17 residues. V was clipped by 0 bases and J by 0 bases, with 12 bases between them. Per germline, CDR1 MNHEY and CDR2 SVGAGI. The CDR3 region is CASSYSPGTSSYNEQFF. The CDR3 DNA reads as TGTGCCAGCAGTTACTCGCCAGGAACTAGCTCCTACAATGAGCAGTTCTTC.

This clonotype was counted many times. The J gene is TRBJ1-1, the V gene TRBV5-4; D uncertain. Germline loops: CDR1 SGHNT, CDR2 YYREEE (reference sequence). CDR3 length: 12 residues. V was pared by 2 bases and J by 6 bases, with 8 bases between. The CDR3 sequence: CASSFGAAEAFF. The CDR3 DNA reads as TGTGCCAGCAGCTTCGGAGCGGCTGAAGCTTTCTTT.

A remark on this clonotype: A much larger clone is a single base away; this may be a read error. The V gene is TRBV3-1, the J gene TRBJ2-2, with 7 nucleotides matching TRBD2. Germline CDR1 reads LGHDT; CDR2 reads YNNKEL (reference sequence). This CDR3 region has 19 residues. Here the CDR3 DNA reads TGTGCCAGCAGCCAAGAATTCACTAGCGAGACCTTGAACACCGGGGAGCTGTCTTTT. Its protein is CASSQEFTSETLNTGELSF.

As regards this clonotype: This may be a read error: a much more frequent sequence differs by one nucleotide. The chain is built from TRBV4-1 and TRBJ2-7, with TRBD2 as a possible D gene (6 bases). V shed 5 bases and J shed 11 bases, with 19 bases lying between them. This CDR3 has 13 residues. Per the germline V gene, CDR1 is MGHRA and CDR2 is YSYEKL. CDR3 sequence: CASSSGRDSEEYF. The CDR3 DNA follows: TGCGCCAGCAGCTCAGGACGGGACTCGGAGGAGTACTTC.

A word on this clonotype: Given a much more abundant clone one base away, this may be a read error. This chain joins TRBV24-1 and TRBJ2-1; D remains unclear. Germline assignment: CDR1 KGHDR and CDR2 SFDVKD. The CDR3 extends over 13 amino acids. Written as DNA, the CDR3 is TGTGCCACCAGTGAAACGAGTAACAATGAGCGGTTCTTC. Protein: CATSETSNNERFF.

This clonotype was detected many times. The CDR3 loop reads CSVDPGETQYF. DNA of the CDR3: TGCAGCGTTGATCCGGGGGAGACCCAGTACTTC. The chain uses TRBV29-1 and TRBJ2-5, with a weak D call TRBD2 (5 bases). The V and J ends lost 3 bases and 5 bases respectively, with 7 bases between them. CDR1 SQVTM and CDR2 ANQGSEA come from the germline V gene. CDR3 size: 11 residues.

The table lists this clonotype with many counts. The CDR3 is CASSQVVWNQPQHF. The CDR3 nucleotides read TGCGCCAGCAGCCAAGTCGTTTGGAATCAGCCCCAGCATTTT. The rearrangement joins TRBV4-3 to TRBJ1-5; D ambiguous. The length of the CDR3 is 14 residues. Trimming shortened V by 1 base and J by 4 bases, and 8 bases separated the two germline ends. CDR1 LGHNA and CDR2 YSLEER come from the germline V gene.

The sample holds a few counts of this clonotype. The V gene is TRBV10-3, the J gene TRBJ2-3; D might be TRBD1 or TRBD2, each matching 5 bases. Trimming shortened V by 0 bases and J by 6 bases, and 10 bases separated the two germline ends. Per the germline V gene, CDR1 is ENHRY and CDR2 is SYGVKD. CDR3 length: 14 amino acids. CDR3 bases: TGTGCCATCAGTGAGTCGTCGGGGCCTGATACGCAGTATTTT. The encoded protein is CAISESSGPDTQYF.

Turning to this clonotype: A much larger clonotype is one base distant, so this may be a read error. The chain employs TRBV7-2 and TRBJ2-3; tentatively, D is TRBD2 (6 bases). The CDR3 consists of 15 residues. Germline-derived CDR1 and CDR2 are SGHTA and FQGNSA. The CDR3 is CASSTTQTSTDTRYF. The CDR3 bases are TGTGCCAGCAGCACTACCCAAACTAGCACAGATACGCGGTATTTT.

This rearrangement joins TRBV6-6 to TRBJ2-2, with TRBD2 matching 10 bases. The V gene's germline CDR1 is MNHNY and CDR2 SVGAGI (reference sequence). The CDR3 runs to 18 residues. Trimming removed 0 bases from V and 5 bases from J; junction bases left unmatched: 9. The CDR3 sequence: CASSYSSLAGAGTGELFF. Here the CDR3 DNA reads TGTGCCAGCAGTTACTCGTCTCTAGCGGGAGCGGGGACCGGGGAGCTGTTTTTT.

This clonotype came up many times. The chain recombines TRBV2 with TRBJ2-3, with 10 bases matching TRBD2. Germline-derived CDR1 and CDR2 are SNHLY and FYNNEI. The CDR3 has 16 residues. Trimming cost V 3 bases and J 2 bases; bases outside gene matches: 5. CDR3 in amino acids: CASSDWGTSVTDTQYF. The CDR3 region has the DNA TGTGCCAGCAGTGATTGGGGGACTAGCGTCACAGATACGCAGTATTTT.

As concerns this clonotype: A much more abundant neighbour one base away suggests this may be a read error. This chain joins TRBV2 and TRBJ1-5; a weak D match, TRBD1 (5 bases). CDR1 is SNHLY, CDR2 FYNNEI, per germline. Trimming removed 7 bases at V and 5 bases at J, with 12 bases between. The CDR3 contains 13 residues. The CDR3 spells CASTGRGDQPQHF. The CDR3 coding sequence is TGTGCCAGCACCGGACGGGGGGATCAGCCCCAGCATTTT.